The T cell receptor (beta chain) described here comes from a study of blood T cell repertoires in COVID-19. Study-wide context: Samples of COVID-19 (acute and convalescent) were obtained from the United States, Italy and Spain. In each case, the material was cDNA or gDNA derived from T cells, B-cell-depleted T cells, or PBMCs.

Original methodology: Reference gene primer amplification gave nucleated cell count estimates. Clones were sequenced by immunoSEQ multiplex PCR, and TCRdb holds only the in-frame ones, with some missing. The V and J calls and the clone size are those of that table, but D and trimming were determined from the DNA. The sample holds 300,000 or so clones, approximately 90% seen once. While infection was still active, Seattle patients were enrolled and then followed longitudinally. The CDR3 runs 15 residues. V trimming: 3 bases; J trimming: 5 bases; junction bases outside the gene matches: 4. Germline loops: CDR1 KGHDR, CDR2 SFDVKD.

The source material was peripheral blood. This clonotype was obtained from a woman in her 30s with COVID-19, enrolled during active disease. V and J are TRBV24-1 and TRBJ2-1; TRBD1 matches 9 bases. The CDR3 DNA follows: TGTGCCACCAGTGATCCCGGGACAGGGAACAATGAGCAGTTCTTC. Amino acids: CATSDPGTGNNEQFF.